This T cell receptor beta chain was found in a study of cytomegalovirus exposure and HLA in healthy donors. Whole-study findings and limits: Later analysis indicated greater clonal expansion among HLA-associated TCR beta chains than among equally common other chains. Testing in vitro showed a few CMV-associated chains specific for CMV antigens. Whilst most TCR sequences proved rare, a subset of public TCRs occurred across many donors.

This PCR relied on a set of 60 Vbeta primers and 13 Jbeta primers. TCRdb keeps only in-frame clones here, not all; method: immunoSEQ multiplex PCR. This sample has some 120,000 clones, with 81% found just once. Remarks on this clone: Its specificity is not known.

V lost 3 bases, J lost 4 bases, and 9 bases lay in between. The CDR3 extends over 13 amino acids. CDR1 is SEHNR and CDR2 is FQNEAQ in the germline V gene (reference sequence). The TCR sequence derives from a man younger than 30 in good health and CMV-seronegative. Sequencing input: PBMCs. The rearrangement uses TRBV7-9 and TRBJ1-1; D unclear. The CDR3 DNA reads as TGTGCCAGCAGCTTGGACTCTATCACTGAAGCTTTCTTT. This translates into CASSLDSITEAFF.